This note documents a single T cell receptor (beta chain) sequence. As the CDR3 is not closed by the conserved phenylalanine or tryptophan, this likely results from a read error. This entry is derived from a study of metastatic and nonmetastatic thyroid tumors. There were no patients who had received any treatment before thyroid surgery. TCRdb reanalyzed the PCR reads via MiXCR. The table includes over 25,000 clones, about 18% detected once. Deletions cut 6 bases from V and 3 bases from J, with 14 bases between. Germline V lookup: CDR1 DFQATT, CDR2 SNEGSKA (reference sequence). This CDR3 is built from 13 residues.

The specimen was blood. This rearrangement joins TRBV20-1 to TRBJ1-2; tentative D call: TRBD1 (6 bases). The clonotype comes from a female donor with papillary thyroid cancer or a benign thyroid nodule (not recorded which). Some clones in this sample may be carry-over from other donors' samples. The chain's CDR3 is CSAGVQGYYGYTS. The CDR3 nucleotides read TGCAGTGCGGGGGTACAGGGATACTATGGCTACACCTCC.